A single sample gave rise to the 31 T cell receptor beta chains below, sequenced in a study of cytomegalovirus exposure and HLA in healthy donors. Libraries were prepared by immunoSEQ multiplex PCR; TCRdb keeps only in-frame clonotypes and omits some of them. Among roughly 45,000 clones, 94% were seen once, and the ten largest hold approximately 7.8%. Material: PBMCs. The source of these receptors is a woman between 18 and 29 years old in good health and CMV-seropositive.

The chain has TRBV19 and TRBJ2-5, with 7 bases identical to TRBD1. V trimming: 1 base; J trimming: 1 base; junction bases outside the gene matches: 0. Germline CDR1 is LNHDA and CDR2 is SQIVND (reference sequence). This CDR3 is 14 amino acids long. The CDR3 here is CASSIGQGQETQYF. In DNA, the CDR3 is TGTGCCAGTAGTATAGGACAGGGCCAAGAGACCCAGTACTTC.

V gene TRBV6-1 combines with J gene TRBJ1-4, with a possible D match to TRBD1 (5 bases). The V gene's germline CDR1 is MNHNS and CDR2 SASEGT. Between the trimmed V and J ends, which lost 4 bases and 11 bases, there was a span of 17 bases. The CDR3 contains 14 residues. The CDR3 loop reads CASSGAIGEEKLFF. In nucleotides, the CDR3 is TGTGCCAGCAGTGGGGCTATAGGGGAGGAGAAACTGTTTTTT.

The chain joins TRBV7-2 to TRBJ2-2, with 9 bases fitting TRBD1. The J segment lost 4 bases and the V segment lost 1 base, leaving 10 bases of the junction unmatched. Germline-derived CDR1 and CDR2 are SGHTA and FQGNSA. The CDR3 extends over 18 amino acids. CDR3 bases: TGTGCCAGCAGCTTAGGGGTGTCGGGACAGGGAGCCACCGGGGAGCTGTTTTTT. Translated: CASSLGVSGQGATGELFF.

The chain has TRBV28 and TRBJ2-1; tentative D call: TRBD1 (6 bases). V was shortened by 2 bases and J by 0 bases, with 8 bases between the two germline ends. Per the germline V gene, CDR1 is MDHEN and CDR2 is SYDVKM. The CDR3 has 15 residues. The CDR3 spells CASSLLRGSYNEQFF. The CDR3 DNA follows: TGTGCCAGCAGTTTACTCAGGGGCTCCTACAATGAGCAGTTCTTC. Combining the CDR3 with reference TRBV28 and TRBJ2-1 gives the whole variable domain DVKVTQSSRYLVKRTGEKVFLECVQDMDHENMFWYRQDPGLGLRLIYFSYDVKMKEKGDIPEGYSVSREKKERFSLILESASTNQTSMYLCASSLLRGSYNEQFFGPGTRLTVL.

J is TRBJ2-7 and V is TRBV14, with TRBD1 matching over 9 bases. The CDR3 is 15 residues long. CDR1 and CDR2 (germline): SGHDN, FVKESK. The junction had 7 bases not matched to a gene; V was cut back by 1 base and J by 6 bases. In DNA form, the CDR3 reads TGTGCCAGCAGCCAAGTACAGGGGGCGGTTTCCGAGCAGTACTTC. Encoded protein: CASSQVQGAVSEQYF.

This clone counts as medium-sized (0.01 to 0.1%). The chain is built from TRBV27 and TRBJ2-1, with D hard to call. V lost 3 bases to trimming and J lost 2 bases, with 5 bases between them. The CDR3 spans 13 residues. Germline assignment: CDR1 MNHEY and CDR2 SMNVEV (reference sequence). The CDR3 coding sequence is TGTGCCAGCAGTTTCTCGGCCTACAATGAGCAGTTCTTC. As protein: CASSFSAYNEQFF.

The J gene is TRBJ2-1, the V gene TRBV19, with 9 bases that match TRBD2. The V gene's germline CDR1 is LNHDA and CDR2 SQIVND (reference sequence). With V trimmed by 2 bases and J by 4 bases, 6 bases remained unmatched. The length of the CDR3 is 16 residues. CDR3 amino acids: CASSIIGAGGYNEQFF. The CDR3 DNA sequence: TGTGCCAGTAGTATAATCGGAGCGGGAGGTTACAATGAGCAGTTCTTC.

The CDR3 coding sequence is TGTGCCAGCAGTTACTCGATCGGAGGGTCCTACGAGCAGTACTTC. Translating gives CASSYSIGGSYEQYF. This chain joins TRBV6-6 and TRBJ2-7; TRBD2 might be the D (6 bases). There are 15 residues in the CDR3. Trimming took off 0 bases at V and 1 base at J, with 10 bases between the two ends. CDR1 is MNHNY and CDR2 is SVGAGI in the germline V gene (reference sequence).

The chain couples TRBV10-1 to TRBJ2-6; 10 bases agree with TRBD2. V was clipped by 7 bases and J by 0 bases; unmatched bases: 6. Germline-derived CDR1 and CDR2 are WNHNN and SYGVQD (reference sequence). This CDR3 is built from 17 residues. The CDR3 spells CASIGTSASSGANVLTF. CDR3 nucleotides: TGCGCCAGCATTGGGACTAGCGCCTCCTCTGGGGCCAACGTCCTGACTTTC.

The V and J genes are TRBV7-9 and TRBJ2-7; D may be TRBD2 (5 bases). This CDR3 has 14 residues. The germline V and J ends were trimmed by 3 bases and 6 bases, with 15 bases remaining between them. Germline V gene sequence: CDR1 SEHNR, CDR2 FQNEAQ (reference sequence). The CDR3 bases are TGTGCCAGCAGCTTTGCGGCTAGCCGTGGCGAGCAGTACTTC. Protein: CASSFAASRGEQYF.

CDR3 sequence reads: CASSLPVVDMGRMNTEAFF. In DNA, the CDR3 is TGCGCCAGCAGCTTGCCCGTCGTGGACATGGGCCGAATGAACACTGAAGCTTTCTTT. The chain recombines TRBV5-1 with TRBJ1-1; D perhaps matches TRBD1 (5 bases). This CDR3 contains 19 residues. V shed 1 base and J shed 0 bases, with 22 bases lying between them. Germline lookup yields CDR1 SGHRS and CDR2 YFSETQ.

About this clone itself: The junction departs from the called germline gene at one end, perhaps through a read error. This chain links TRBV4-2 with TRBJ1-4, with a weak D call TRBD1 (5 bases). The CDR3 runs to 15 residues. Germline V lookup: CDR1 LGHNA, CDR2 YNFKEQ. As DNA, the CDR3 is TGTGCCAGCAGTCAAGTGGCGACAGCCAATGAAAAACTGTTTTTT. Amino acids: CASSQVATANEKLFF.

This clone has just one count. This CDR3 is CAWRGDRANSAFF. CDR3 nucleotides: TGTGCCTGGAGGGGGGACAGGGCGAATTCGGCTTTCTTT. The rearrangement uses TRBV30 and TRBJ1-1; TRBD1 matches at 9 bases. The V and J ends lost 3 bases and 11 bases, in that order; junction bases with no gene match: 10. Germline V CDR1 and CDR2: GTSNPN, SVGIG (reference sequence). The CDR3 extends over 13 amino acids.

V gene TRBV7-9 combines with J gene TRBJ1-1; D is possibly TRBD1 (6 bases). Germline lookup yields CDR1 SEHNR and CDR2 FQNEAQ (reference sequence). V lost 6 bases and J lost 4, with 18 bases in between. The CDR3 contains 15 residues. DNA for the CDR3: TGTGCCAGCAGTCCTAAAACACAGGGCAGCACTGAAGCTTTCTTT. It specifies CASSPKTQGSTEAFF.

This chain joins TRBV19 and TRBJ1-2, with TRBD1 identical over 7 bases. Germline V CDR1 and CDR2: LNHDA, SQIVND (reference sequence). The V and J ends lost 5 bases and 6 bases, in that order; junction bases with no gene match: 9. CDR3 size: 14 residues. In nucleotides, the CDR3 is TGTGCCAGTAGTTCGGGACAGATAGTGGATGGCTACACCTTC. Translated, it gives CASSSGQIVDGYTF.

The chain combines TRBV4-2 with TRBJ2-1; 7 nucleotides match TRBD2. Germline V CDR1 and CDR2: LGHNA, YNFKEQ. The CDR3 extends over 14 amino acids. V lost 4 bases, J lost 7 bases, and 7 bases stayed unmatched. CDR3 amino acids: CASSRRERRNEQFF. DNA of the CDR3: TGTGCCAGCAGCCGGCGGGAGCGGAGGAATGAGCAGTTCTTC.

J is TRBJ2-3 and V is TRBV30, with D maybe TRBD1 (6 bases). The CDR3 is 15 amino acids. The germline V gene encodes CDR1 GTSNPN and CDR2 SVGIG (reference sequence). The germline V and J ends were trimmed by 2 bases and 2 bases, with 14 bases remaining between them. The CDR3 nucleotides are TGTGCCTGGAGTAACACAGGGTTGCACACAGATACGCAGTATTTT. It yields the protein CAWSNTGLHTDTQYF.

The J gene is TRBJ2-5, the V gene TRBV11-3, with 7 bases fitting TRBD1. Germline lookup yields CDR1 SGHNT and CDR2 YENEEA. J lost 0 bases, V lost 5 bases, and 3 bases had no gene match. The CDR3 extends over 14 amino acids. The CDR3 here is CASSDDRDQETQYF. The CDR3, as DNA: TGTGCCAGCAGCGACGACAGGGACCAAGAGACCCAGTACTTC. The full variable domain, rest sourced from reference TRBV11-3 and TRBJ2-5, is EAGVVQSPRYKIIEKKQPVAFWCNPISGHNTLYWYLQNLGQGPELLIRYENEEAVDDSQLPKDRFSAERLKGVDSTLKIQPAELGDSAVYLCASSDDRDQETQYFGPGTRLLVL.

The gene calls are TRBV7-8 and TRBJ2-1, with a tentative D call TRBD2 (6 bases). CDR1 SGHVS and CDR2 FQNEAQ come from the germline V gene. Trimming cost V 2 bases and J 5 bases, with 10 bases left between them. The CDR3 loop spans 14 amino acids. CDR3: CASSLIGTDNEQFF. As DNA, the CDR3 is TGTGCCAGCAGCTTAATTGGGACTGACAATGAGCAGTTCTTC.

Here the CDR3 reads CASSIGDRVPYEQYF. CDR3 nucleotides: TGTGCCAGTAGTATAGGGGACAGGGTTCCCTACGAGCAGTACTTC. The J gene is TRBJ2-7, the V gene TRBV19; 9 bases fit TRBD1. The germline V gene encodes CDR1 LNHDA and CDR2 SQIVND (reference sequence). The length of the CDR3 is 15 residues. V lost 1 base to trimming and J lost 2 bases; unmatched junction nucleotides: 3.

This chain links TRBV2 with TRBJ1-5, with D perhaps matching TRBD1 (6 bases). The CDR3 runs 14 residues. V was pared by 6 bases and J by 4 bases, with 13 bases between. The V gene's germline CDR1 is SNHLY and CDR2 FYNNEI. The CDR3 loop reads CASRSEQGNQPQHF. In DNA, the CDR3 is TGTGCCAGCAGGAGCGAACAGGGTAATCAGCCCCAGCATTTT.

V usage is TRBV4-1 and J usage is TRBJ2-7, with D perhaps matching TRBD1 (5 bases). Deletions cut 2 bases from V and 2 bases from J, with 16 bases between. The CDR3 length is 16 residues. Germline V gene data show CDR1 as MGHRA and CDR2 as YSYEKL. The CDR3 coding sequence is TGCGCCAGCAGCCAAAAATGGACAATAGGGACCTACGAGCAGTACTTC. Protein: CASSQKWTIGTYEQYF.

The CDR3 here is CASSLGGLAGVGEQFF. The CDR3 nucleotides read TGTGCCAGTAGTTTGGGGGGACTAGCGGGAGTCGGTGAGCAGTTCTTC. The gene calls are TRBV19 and TRBJ2-1; the match to TRBD2 covers 14 bases. The V gene end was trimmed by 5 bases and the J gene end by 9 bases; junction bases not matched to a gene: 9. CDR1 is LNHDA, CDR2 SQIVND, per germline (reference sequence). The length of the CDR3 is 16 residues.

J is TRBJ1-1 and V is TRBV6-5; a weak D match, TRBD1 (6 bases). The CDR3 runs to 15 residues. V lost 6 bases and J lost 4, with 18 bases in between. The germline V gene has CDR1 MNHEY and CDR2 SVGAGI. The DNA of the CDR3 is TGTGCCAGCAGGTACGACAGGTTGGGAACCACTGAAGCTTTCTTT. It yields the protein CASRYDRLGTTEAFF.

The rearrangement joins TRBV5-4 to TRBJ2-1, with 11 bases aligning to TRBD2. The ends lost 2 bases at V and 6 bases at J; junction bases unmatched: 10. Germline CDR1 reads SGHNT; CDR2 reads YYREEE (reference sequence). The CDR3 covers 17 residues. CDR3 in amino acids: CASSFSTGTSGLNEQFF. In DNA, the CDR3 is TGTGCCAGCAGCTTTTCCACCGGGACTAGCGGACTCAATGAGCAGTTCTTC. The full variable domain, in which reference TRBV5-4 and TRBJ2-1 provide the parts outside the CDR3, is ETGVTQSPTHLIKTRGQQVTLRCSSQSGHNTVSWYQQALGQGPQFIFQYYREEENGRGNFPPRFSGLQFPNYSSELNVNALELDDSALYLCASSFSTGTSGLNEQFFGPGTRLTVL.

Regarding this clone: Compared with germline, one end of the junction differs, possibly owing to a read error. The chain has TRBV30 and TRBJ1-1; 7 nucleotides line up with TRBD1. The CDR3 loop spans 12 amino acids. The germline CDR1 and CDR2 sequences are GTSNPN and SVGIG (reference sequence). The CDR3 DNA sequence: TGTGCCTGGATCCGGGAGGGGGCTTCAGCGATCTTT. This sequence encodes CAWIREGASAIF.

The chain combines TRBV30 with TRBJ2-7, with 12 bases lining up with TRBD2. In germline, CDR1 is GTSNPN, CDR2 SVGIG (reference sequence). This CDR3 is 14 amino acids long. J was trimmed by 6 bases and V by 5 bases; bases with no gene match: 8. CDR3 nucleotide sequence: TGTGCCTGGGGCCGGATACTAGCGGGGGGCGAGCAGTACTTC. It is translated as CAWGRILAGGEQYF. Using reference TRBV30 and TRBJ2-7 for the parts outside the CDR3, the full variable domain is SQTIHQWPATLVQPVGSPLSLECTVEGTSNPNLYWYRQAAGRGLQLLFYSVGIGQISSEVPQNLSASRPQDRQFILSSKKLLLSDSGFYLCAWGRILAGGEQYFGPGTRLTVT.

The chain is built from TRBV6-5 and TRBJ1-2; D is ambiguous. This CDR3 is built from 16 residues. The V end lost 2 bases, the J end lost 0 bases, and 13 bases lay between the germline ends. The germline gives CDR1 MNHEY, CDR2 SVGAGI. The CDR3 sequence: CASSYNRGRANYGYTF. As DNA, the CDR3 is TGTGCCAGCAGTTACAATCGGGGTCGGGCTAACTATGGCTACACCTTC.

The J gene is TRBJ2-3, the V gene TRBV5-1, with 9 bases that match TRBD1. Germline CDR1 reads SGHRS; CDR2 reads YFSETQ. This CDR3 has 19 residues. Trimming took 5 bases from V and 2 from J; bases not matched to a gene: 18. The CDR3 DNA follows: TGCGCCAGCAGTCTTAGTCCCGGGACAGGGTTGGGGCCCACAGATACGCAGTATTTT. Its protein product is CASSLSPGTGLGPTDTQYF.

V gene TRBV5-1 combines with J gene TRBJ2-1; 10 nucleotides line up with TRBD2. The CDR3 has 15 amino acids. V was pared by 5 bases and J by 7 bases, with 9 bases of the junction left unmatched. Looked up from germline, CDR1 is SGHRS and CDR2 is YFSETQ. CDR3 protein: CASRLGLAPGNEQFF. CDR3 DNA sequence: TGCGCCAGCAGACTGGGACTAGCGCCCGGGAATGAGCAGTTCTTC.

The chain carries TRBV30 and TRBJ1-6; maybe TRBD1 (6 bases). CDR1 is GTSNPN, CDR2 SVGIG, per germline (reference sequence). The CDR3 totals 14 residues. Trimming removed 2 bases from V and 10 bases from J, with 15 bases in between. CDR3 in DNA: TGTGCCTGGAGTTCGGACAGAAACGGGTCACCCCTCCACTTT. Translating gives CAWSSDRNGSPLHF.